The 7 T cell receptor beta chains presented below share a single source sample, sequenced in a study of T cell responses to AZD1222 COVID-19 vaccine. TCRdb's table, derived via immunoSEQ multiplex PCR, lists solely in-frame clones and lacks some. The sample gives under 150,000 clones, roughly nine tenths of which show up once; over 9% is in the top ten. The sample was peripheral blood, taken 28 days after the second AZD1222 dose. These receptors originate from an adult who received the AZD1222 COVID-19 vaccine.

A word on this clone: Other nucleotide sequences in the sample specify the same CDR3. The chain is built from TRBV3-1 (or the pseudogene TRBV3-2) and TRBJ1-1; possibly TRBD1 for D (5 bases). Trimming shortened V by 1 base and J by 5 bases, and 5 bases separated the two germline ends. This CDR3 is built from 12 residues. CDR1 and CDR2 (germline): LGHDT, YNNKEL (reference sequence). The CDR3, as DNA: TGTGCCAGCAGCCAAGGGGGGACTGAAGCTTTCTTT. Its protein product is CASSQGGTEAFF.

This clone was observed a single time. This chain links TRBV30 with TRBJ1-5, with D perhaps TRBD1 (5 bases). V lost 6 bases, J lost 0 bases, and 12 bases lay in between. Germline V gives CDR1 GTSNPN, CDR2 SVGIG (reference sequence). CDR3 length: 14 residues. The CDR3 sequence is CACNRRDSNQPQHF. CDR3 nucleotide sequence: TGTGCCTGCAACAGGCGCGATAGCAATCAGCCCCAGCATTTT.

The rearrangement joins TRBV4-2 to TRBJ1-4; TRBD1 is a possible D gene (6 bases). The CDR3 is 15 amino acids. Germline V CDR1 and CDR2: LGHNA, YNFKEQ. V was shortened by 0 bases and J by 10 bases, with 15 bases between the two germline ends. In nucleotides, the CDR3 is TGTGCCAGCAGCCAAGAGGCGGGGGGCACAGGAAAACTGTTTTTT. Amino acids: CASSQEAGGTGKLFF.

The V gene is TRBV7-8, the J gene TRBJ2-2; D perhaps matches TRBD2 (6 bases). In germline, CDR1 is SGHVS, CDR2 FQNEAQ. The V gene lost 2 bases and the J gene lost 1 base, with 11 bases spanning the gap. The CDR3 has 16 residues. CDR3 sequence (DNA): TGTGCCAGCAGCTTAAAAAGCGGGTTGAACACCGGGGAGCTGTTTTTT. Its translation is CASSLKSGLNTGELFF.

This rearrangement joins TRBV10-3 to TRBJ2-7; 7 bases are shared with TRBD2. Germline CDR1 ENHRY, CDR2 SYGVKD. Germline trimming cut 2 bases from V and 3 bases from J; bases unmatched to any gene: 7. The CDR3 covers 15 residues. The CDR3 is CAISETLAEIYEQYF. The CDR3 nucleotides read TGTGCCATCAGTGAGACCCTAGCGGAAATCTACGAGCAGTACTTC.

The CDR3 spells CASSLDYDEQYF. CDR3 bases: TGCGCCAGCAGCTTGGACTATGACGAGCAGTACTTC. The chain joins TRBV5-1 to TRBJ2-7; no definite D call. The germline V and J ends were trimmed by 0 bases and 5 bases, with 6 bases remaining between them. The germline gives CDR1 SGHRS, CDR2 YFSETQ. CDR3 length: 12 residues.

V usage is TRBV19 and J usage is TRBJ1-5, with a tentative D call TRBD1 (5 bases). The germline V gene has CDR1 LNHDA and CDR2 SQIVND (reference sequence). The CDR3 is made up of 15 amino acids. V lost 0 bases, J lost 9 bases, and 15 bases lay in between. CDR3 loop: CASSIDRAGHGPQHF. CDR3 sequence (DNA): TGTGCCAGTAGTATAGACAGGGCCGGTCATGGGCCCCAGCATTTT.